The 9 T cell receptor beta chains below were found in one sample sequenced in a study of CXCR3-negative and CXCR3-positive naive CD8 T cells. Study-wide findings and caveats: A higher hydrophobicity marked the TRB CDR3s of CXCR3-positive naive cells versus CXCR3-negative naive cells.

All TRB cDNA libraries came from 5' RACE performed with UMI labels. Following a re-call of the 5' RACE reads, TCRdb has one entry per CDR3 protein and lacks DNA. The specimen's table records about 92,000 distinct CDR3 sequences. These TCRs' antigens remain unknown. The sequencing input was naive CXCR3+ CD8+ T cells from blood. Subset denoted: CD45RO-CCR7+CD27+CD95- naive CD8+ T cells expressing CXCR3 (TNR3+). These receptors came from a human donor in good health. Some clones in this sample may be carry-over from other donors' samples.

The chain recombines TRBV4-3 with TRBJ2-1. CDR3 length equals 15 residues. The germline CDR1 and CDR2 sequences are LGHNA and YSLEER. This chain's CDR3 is CASSQEERGNNEQFF.

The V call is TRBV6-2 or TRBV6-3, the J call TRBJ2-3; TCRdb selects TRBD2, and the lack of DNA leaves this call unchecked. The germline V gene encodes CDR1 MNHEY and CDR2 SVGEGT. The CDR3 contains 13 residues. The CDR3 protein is CASSASGGSTQYF.

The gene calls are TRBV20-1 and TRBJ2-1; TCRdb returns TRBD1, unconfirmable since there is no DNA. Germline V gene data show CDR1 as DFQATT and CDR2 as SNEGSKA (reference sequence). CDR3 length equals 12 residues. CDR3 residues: CSPWAGNNEQFF.

The CDR3 sequence: CASTSLDYPETQYF. The rearrangement joins TRBV6-6 to TRBJ2-5; TCRdb's D call, TRBD2, is unchecked because there is no DNA. Germline values: CDR1 MNHNY, CDR2 SVGAGI (reference sequence). The CDR3 is 14 residues long.

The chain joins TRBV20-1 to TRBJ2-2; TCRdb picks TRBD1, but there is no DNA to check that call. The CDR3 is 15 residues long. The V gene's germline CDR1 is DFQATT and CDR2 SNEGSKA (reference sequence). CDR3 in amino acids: CSARGGASNTGELFF.

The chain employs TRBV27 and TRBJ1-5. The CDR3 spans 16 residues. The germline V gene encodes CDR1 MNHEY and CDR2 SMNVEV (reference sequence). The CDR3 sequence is CASSLGGGVGNQPQHF.

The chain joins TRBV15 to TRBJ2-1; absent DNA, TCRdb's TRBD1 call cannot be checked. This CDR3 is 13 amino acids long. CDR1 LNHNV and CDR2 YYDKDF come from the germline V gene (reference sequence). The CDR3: CAAGTGDRWEQFF.

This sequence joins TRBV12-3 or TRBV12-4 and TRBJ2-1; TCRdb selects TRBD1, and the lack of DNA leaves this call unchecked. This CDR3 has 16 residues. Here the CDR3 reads CASSLVGQGSYNEQFF.

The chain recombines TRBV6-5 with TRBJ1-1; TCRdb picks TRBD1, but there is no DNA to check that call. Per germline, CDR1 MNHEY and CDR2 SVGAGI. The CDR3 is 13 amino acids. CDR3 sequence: CASSPTGGLEAFF.